Presented here are 29 T cell receptor beta chains from one specimen sequenced in a study of shared clonotypes between healthy human individuals. Terminally differentiated effector memory CD45RA+ cells were excluded by CCR7 positive selection of CD45RO-negative cells. Sequencing was performed with immunoSEQ multiplex PCR; in TCRdb, only in-frame clones are kept and a portion is missing. The repertoire holds some 1,900,000 clones, approximately 94% seen once, with 0.95% to 1.5% in the top ten. Sequencing input: naive CD8+ T cells sorted from blood. Source of these receptors: a man aged 18 to 30 in good health.

As concerns this clone: Other nucleotide sequences in the sample specify the same CDR3. The gene calls are TRBV6-5 and TRBJ1-6, with D possibly being TRBD1 (5 bases). Germline V gene data show CDR1 as MNHEY and CDR2 as SVGAGI. V was shortened by 6 bases and J by 6 bases, with 12 bases between the two germline ends. The CDR3 is 14 residues long. CDR3 DNA sequence: TGTGCCAGCAGCGCGGGACCAAGTAATTCACCCCTCCACTTT. Translating it yields CASSAGPSNSPLHF.

The sample holds one count of this clone. This chain uses TRBV9 with TRBJ1-4; tentatively, D is TRBD1 (5 bases). CDR1 SGDLS and CDR2 YYNGEE come from the germline V gene. The CDR3 is made up of 14 amino acids. V lost 7 bases to trimming and J lost 4 bases, with 14 bases between them. CDR3 nucleotide sequence: TGTGCCAGCGGTTCCGGGACGGGTAATGAAAAACTGTTTTTT. This translates into CASGSGTGNEKLFF.

The genes are TRBV30 and TRBJ2-2, with 7 bases aligning to TRBD1. The CDR3 consists of 16 residues. V lost 3 bases to trimming and J lost 5 bases; unmatched junction nucleotides: 12. In germline, CDR1 is GTSNPN, CDR2 SVGIG (reference sequence). The CDR3 here is CAWSGLGTATTGELFF. As DNA, the CDR3 is TGTGCCTGGAGCGGCCTTGGGACAGCTACGACCGGGGAGCTGTTTTTT.

The gene calls are TRBV5-6 and TRBJ2-1; D may be TRBD1 or TRBD2 (6 bases each). The germline V gene has CDR1 SGHDT and CDR2 YYEEEE. V was pared by 0 bases and J by 2 bases, with 9 bases between. This CDR3 region has 15 residues. The CDR3 region has the DNA TGTGCCAGCAGCTTGGCGGGGGCCCCCTACAATGAGCAGTTCTTC. Translated, it gives CASSLAGAPYNEQFF. The whole variable domain, filled in from reference TRBV5-6 and TRBJ2-1, reads DAGVTQSPTHLIKTRGQQVTLRCSPKSGHDTVSWYQQALGQGPQFIFQYYEEEERQRGNFPDRFSGHQFPNYSSELNVNALLLGDSALYLCASSLAGAPYNEQFFGPGTRLTVL.

This clone was seen only once. This chain connects TRBV9 to TRBJ1-5; D gene ambiguous. The CDR3 loop spans 14 amino acids. Germline V gives CDR1 SGDLS, CDR2 YYNGEE. V lost 0 bases and J lost 7, with 11 bases in between. The CDR3, as DNA: TGTGCCAGCAGCGTAGATTCGGCCATACAGCCCCAGCATTTT. This translates into CASSVDSAIQPQHF.

V and J are TRBV6-4 and TRBJ2-2; D may be TRBD1 or TRBD2 (6 bases each). CDR1 MRHNA and CDR2 SNTAGT come from the germline V gene. V was shortened by 5 bases and J by 6 bases, with 19 bases between the two germline ends. This CDR3 has 16 residues. CDR3 in amino acids: CASSSFQGQRAGELFF. The CDR3 region has the DNA TGTGCCAGCAGTTCCTTCCAGGGGCAGCGGGCCGGGGAGCTGTTTTTT.

Concerning this clone itself: Distinct nucleotide sequences in the sample also encode this CDR3. V usage is TRBV13 and J usage is TRBJ2-2; 10 nucleotides match TRBD2. Trimming took 5 bases from V and 4 from J; bases not matched to a gene: 4. Looked up from germline, CDR1 is PRHDT and CDR2 is FYEKMQ (reference sequence). The CDR3 sequence is 15 residues long. CDR3 residues: CASSPSGGGTGELFF. CDR3 in DNA: TGTGCCAGCAGCCCTAGCGGGGGAGGCACCGGGGAGCTGTTTTTT.

The chain combines TRBV6-5 with TRBJ2-7; D call uncertain. The germline gives CDR1 MNHEY, CDR2 SVGAGI. Deletions cut 2 bases from V and 2 bases from J, with 7 bases between. The CDR3 contains 13 residues. CDR3 DNA sequence: TGTGCCAGCAGTTACGCGTACGCCTACGAGCAGTACTTC. Amino acid sequence: CASSYAYAYEQYF.

This sequence joins TRBV27 and TRBJ2-1; the match to TRBD2 covers 8 bases. Germline V gene sequence: CDR1 MNHEY, CDR2 SMNVEV (reference sequence). The length of the CDR3 is 15 residues. V was pared by 4 bases and J by 7 bases, with 9 bases of the junction left unmatched. CDR3 sequence (DNA): TGTGCCAGCAGTTCCAGGGACTCGGGGGGGAATGAGCAGTTCTTC. Its protein is CASSSRDSGGNEQFF.

Note on this clone: Other nucleotide sequences in the sample specify the same CDR3. The V and J genes are TRBV5-6 and TRBJ2-1; D unresolved. Germline loops: CDR1 SGHDT, CDR2 YYEEEE. This CDR3 is 12 amino acids long. V was clipped by 0 bases and J by 7 bases, with 5 bases between them. The CDR3 nucleotides are TGTGCCAGCAGCTTGGGGAATAATGAGCAGTTCTTC. Its translation: CASSLGNNEQFF.

This clone was observed a single time. In DNA, the CDR3 is TGTGCCAGCAGCGCGCTGGAGAATCAAGAGACCCAGTACTTC. Translation: CASSALENQETQYF. The chain links TRBV7-6 to TRBJ2-5; D unresolved. This CDR3 contains 14 residues. CDR1 is SGHVS, CDR2 FNYEAQ, per germline. Trimming removed 5 bases from V and 2 bases from J, with 12 bases in between.

The chain couples TRBV2 to TRBJ2-1; no clear D. This CDR3 spans 15 amino acids. Germline V gene data show CDR1 as SNHLY and CDR2 as FYNNEI. Trimming pared 10 bases from V and 7 bases from J, leaving 23 bases between. The CDR3 DNA is TGTGCCACCATGGTACTGAGCGTGGTAGGGAATGAGCAGTTCTTC. Protein: CATMVLSVVGNEQFF.

CDR3 sequence (DNA): TGTGCCAGCAGCGGGGGGACAGGCGGTCCCTACGAGCAGTACTTC. Translated, it gives CASSGGTGGPYEQYF. V is TRBV9 and J is TRBJ2-7; the match to TRBD1 covers 8 bases. The germline CDR1 and CDR2 sequences are SGDLS and YYNGEE. V lost 3 bases, J lost 2 bases, and 7 bases stayed unmatched. CDR3 size: 15 residues.

The chain couples TRBV2 to TRBJ1-2, with 11 bases identical to TRBD1. After removal of 6 bases from V and 8 bases from J, the junction contained 2 bases not matched to a gene. Germline V gene data show CDR1 as SNHLY and CDR2 as FYNNEI. The CDR3 has 12 residues. The DNA for the CDR3 is TGTGCCAGCAGGGGGACAGGGGGAGGCTACACCTTC. This gives the protein CASRGTGGGYTF.

This sequence joins TRBV7-9 and TRBJ1-2; 9 bases are shared with TRBD1. The CDR3 consists of 15 residues. Germline V gene sequence: CDR1 SEHNR, CDR2 FQNEAQ (reference sequence). Trimming removed 5 bases from V and 4 bases from J; junction bases left unmatched: 8. The CDR3 here is CASSTPGQGVYGYTF. The DNA for the CDR3 is TGTGCCAGCAGCACACCGGGACAGGGTGTCTATGGCTACACCTTC.

The V and J genes are TRBV4-1 and TRBJ1-5, with D uncertain. The germline V and J ends were trimmed by 0 bases and 7 bases, with 10 bases remaining between them. The length of the CDR3 is 14 residues. Germline V CDR1 and CDR2: MGHRA, YSYEKL. In DNA form, the CDR3 reads TGCGCCAGCAGCCAAGACGGTTCGTTACAGCCCCAGCATTTT. Translated: CASSQDGSLQPQHF.

The chain carries TRBV7-6 and TRBJ2-5, with TRBD2 matching over 10 bases. The germline CDR1 and CDR2 sequences are SGHVS and FNYEAQ. The CDR3 covers 16 residues. Trimming removed 6 bases from V and 2 bases from J; junction bases left unmatched: 9. The CDR3 region is CASSRTTSGSQETQYF. In nucleotides, the CDR3 is TGTGCCAGCAGTCGAACGACTAGCGGGTCACAAGAGACCCAGTACTTC.

J is TRBJ2-5 and V is TRBV6-1, with D perhaps matching TRBD1 or TRBD2 (5 bases each). This CDR3 comprises 15 residues. CDR1 and CDR2 (germline): MNHNS, SASEGT. Deletions cut 5 bases from V and 2 bases from J, with 15 bases between. CDR3 DNA: TGTGCCAGCAGTTTTGGGGGAGTCCCTCAAGAGACCCAGTACTTC. Protein product: CASSFGGVPQETQYF.

As concerns this clone: Distinct nucleotide sequences in the sample also encode this CDR3. The V and J genes are TRBV4-1 and TRBJ2-7; 12 bases fit TRBD2. The V gene end was trimmed by 1 base and the J gene end by 0 bases; junction bases not matched to a gene: 4. The CDR3 loop spans 17 amino acids. Germline V gives CDR1 MGHRA, CDR2 YSYEKL. DNA of the CDR3: TGCGCCAGCAGCCAAGGGGGACTAGCGGGTCTCTCCTACGAGCAGTACTTC. It is translated as CASSQGGLAGLSYEQYF.

V gene TRBV6-1 combines with J gene TRBJ1-5; possibly TRBD1 for D (6 bases). There are 15 residues in the CDR3. CDR1 MNHNS and CDR2 SASEGT come from the germline V gene. V lost 0 bases, J lost 6 bases, and 12 bases lay in between. The CDR3 spells CASSEAGGAAQPQHF. CDR3 bases: TGTGCCAGCAGTGAAGCAGGGGGGGCGGCTCAGCCCCAGCATTTT.

The V and J genes are TRBV4-1 and TRBJ2-7; 8 bases align to TRBD2. CDR3 size: 16 residues. Germline lookup yields CDR1 MGHRA and CDR2 YSYEKL. The junction had 9 bases not matched to a gene; V was cut back by 5 bases and J by 0 bases. For the CDR3, the DNA is TGCGCCAGCAGCGCCCACCCGGGAGGGAACTCCTACGAGCAGTACTTC. As protein: CASSAHPGGNSYEQYF.

This chain joins TRBV11-2 and TRBJ2-1; the match to TRBD2 covers 9 bases. The germline CDR1 and CDR2 sequences are SGHAT and FQNNGV. V was clipped by 6 bases and J by 4 bases; unmatched bases: 7. This CDR3 has 15 residues. The CDR3 bases are TGTGCCAGCAGGAGCTGGACTAGCGCGTACAATGAGCAGTTCTTC. Translation: CASRSWTSAYNEQFF. The full variable domain, completed using reference TRBV11-2 and TRBJ2-1, is EAGVAQSPRYKIIEKRQSVAFWCNPISGHATLYWYQQILGQGPKLLIQFQNNGVVDDSQLPKDRFSAERLKGVDSTLKIQPAKLEDSAVYLCASRSWTSAYNEQFFGPGTRLTVL.

The chain is built from TRBV6-5 and TRBJ2-7, with TRBD1 as a possible D gene (5 bases). Per germline, CDR1 MNHEY and CDR2 SVGAGI. V lost 2 bases and J 0 bases, leaving 8 bases between the germline ends. The CDR3 extends over 14 amino acids. Here the CDR3 reads CASSYTGASYEQYF. CDR3 nucleotide sequence: TGTGCCAGCAGTTACACAGGCGCCTCCTACGAGCAGTACTTC.

The CDR3 coding sequence is TGTGCCAGCAGTCCAGACAGGGTAGGCGCCTACAATGAGCAGTTCTTC. The encoded protein is CASSPDRVGAYNEQFF. The chain joins TRBV27 to TRBJ2-1, with TRBD1 matching over 7 bases. The ends lost 5 bases at V and 2 bases at J; junction bases unmatched: 9. The CDR3 is made up of 16 amino acids. In germline, CDR1 is MNHEY, CDR2 SMNVEV (reference sequence).

CDR3 DNA: TGTGCCAGCAGCTTGGGAGACTCAACTAATGAAAAACTGTTTTTT. Translation gives CASSLGDSTNEKLFF. The gene calls are TRBV7-9 and TRBJ1-4, with D uncertain. Looked up from germline, CDR1 is SEHNR and CDR2 is FQNEAQ (reference sequence). This CDR3 is 15 amino acids long. The germline V and J ends were trimmed by 3 bases and 0 bases, with 8 bases remaining between them.

The V call is TRBV2, the J call TRBJ2-1, with TRBD2 matching over 10 bases. Trimming at V came to 6 bases and at J to 3 bases, leaving 5 bases not matched to a gene. In germline, CDR1 is SNHLY, CDR2 FYNNEI. This CDR3 spans 15 amino acids. CDR3 nucleotide sequence: TGTGCCAGCAGGGGGACTAGCGAATACTACAATGAGCAGTTCTTC. Protein product: CASRGTSEYYNEQFF. Full variable domain (remainder filled in from reference TRBV2 and TRBJ2-1): EPEVTQTPSHQVTQMGQEVILRCVPISNHLYFYWYRQILGQKVEFLVSFYNNEISEKSEIFDDQFSVERPDGSNFTLKIRSTKLEDSAMYFCASRGTSEYYNEQFFGPGTRLTVL.

A note on this clone: Other DNA sequences in this sample translate to the same CDR3. The gene calls are TRBV5-4 and TRBJ2-3; D is undetermined. V lost 1 base to trimming and J lost 4 bases, with 4 bases between them. Germline V gene sequence: CDR1 SGHNT, CDR2 YYREEE (reference sequence). This CDR3 spans 12 amino acids. The CDR3 bases are TGTGCCAGCAGCTTGCGGGCAGATACGCAGTATTTT. Encoded protein: CASSLRADTQYF.

This clone was seen once. This chain connects TRBV6-1 to TRBJ2-3; 12 bases match TRBD2. The CDR3 has 16 amino acids. V dropped 3 bases and J dropped 2; count of bases not matched to a gene: 3. Germline CDR1 is MNHNS and CDR2 is SASEGT. The CDR3 nucleotides read TGTGCCAGCAGTGAGCGGACTAGCGGGACCACAGATACGCAGTATTTT. Translating it yields CASSERTSGTTDTQYF.

In DNA form, the CDR3 reads TGTGCCAGCAGTACCCAACAGGAAGATACGCAGTATTTT. Translation gives CASSTQQEDTQYF. This chain joins TRBV27 and TRBJ2-3, with D maybe TRBD1 (5 bases). The germline V and J ends were trimmed by 5 bases and 5 bases, with 11 bases remaining between them. The CDR3 loop spans 13 amino acids. Germline V CDR1 and CDR2: MNHEY, SMNVEV (reference sequence).